The rows below give T cell receptor beta chains drawn from one sample of a study of T-cell reconstitution after alpha-beta-depleted transplantation in children. TCRdb recomputed calls from the PCR reads with MiXCR, one row per CDR3 protein. In the table there are around 490,000 distinct CDR3 sequences, about an eighth of which are singletons. This sample comprised PBMCs, mostly from graft donor cells, obtained 180 days after TCRalphabeta/CD19-depleted stem cell transplant. These receptors were taken from a female patient between 2 and 10 years old who had a stem cell transplant for aplastic anemia, so the T cells may come from the graft donor. Both conserved end residues are part of each CDR3. The order of the fields is J gene, V gene, D gene, clone size, CDR3 DNA, CDR3 protein. D genes are given only for firm matches. Clone size is shown for a subset of rows, as once, few, many or a class of expanded clone.

>TRBJ2-2|TRBV5-1|TRBD2|few
TGCGCCAGCAGCACGCTACTAGCGGGGATCACCGGGGAGCTGTTTTTT
CASSTLLAGITGELFF
>TRBJ2-1|TRBV12-3/TRBV12-4|TRBD1|few
TGTGCCAGCACCATAGTCGGGACAGGCCTAGAGTTCTTC
CASTIVGTGLEFF
>TRBJ2-5|TRBV6-6|NA|few
TGTGCCAGCACGGGGCGAACCCAGTACTTC
CASTGRTQYF
>TRBJ1-1|TRBV5-1|NA|few
TGCGCCAGCAGCTTGATGTGGGGGTCGGGGAACACTGAAGCTTTCTTT
CASSLMWGSGNTEAFF
>TRBJ1-3|TRBV4-3|NA|many
TGCGCCAGCAGCCAAGATCCTGCTACGGGCACTGGAAACACCATATATTTT
CASSQDPATGTGNTIYF
>TRBJ2-1|TRBV12-3/TRBV12-4|TRBD1|few
TGTGCCAGCAGTCCAGAGGGGGGACAGGTAGGCTACAATGAGCAGTTCTTC
CASSPEGGQVGYNEQFF
>TRBJ2-7|TRBV6-1|TRBD1|few
TGTGCCAGCACCTTTAATAGACCCCTCGGGGACAGGGTCTACGAGCAGTACTTC
CASTFNRPLGDRVYEQYF
>TRBJ2-7|TRBV14|NA|few
TGTGCCAGCAGCCACCCAGGGGACGGGAGCCTCCCTTGGTACGAGCAGTACTTC
CASSHPGDGSLPWYEQYF
>TRBJ2-1|TRBV9|NA|few
TGTGCCAGCAGCGTAGCTTTGCCGGGACCCCTGAGCTCCTACAATGAGCAGTTCTTC
CASSVALPGPLSSYNEQFF
>TRBJ2-3|TRBV27|NA|NA
TGTGCCAGCAGTTGGGGTCCCGGGGCACTGCAGCCCACAGATACGCAGTATTTT
CASSWGPGALQPTDTQYF
>TRBJ2-5|TRBV5-1|TRBD2|NA
TGCGCCAGCAGTATAGCGGGAGGGGAAGAGACCCAGTACTTC
CASSIAGGEETQYF
>TRBJ2-3|TRBV5-5|NA|many
TGTGCCAGCAGCTTGGCCGGCCGAAGCTGGGATACGCAGTATTTT
CASSLAGRSWDTQYF
>TRBJ2-2|TRBV25-1|NA|few
TGTGCCAGCAGTGAATATGGTTACGGAGGGGGCTGGCACACCGGGGAGCTGTTTTTT
CASSEYGYGGGWHTGELFF
>TRBJ2-2|TRBV5-1|TRBD2|NA
TGCGCCAGCAGCTTTAAGTTTCGCGCCGCCCTGGGAGCGGGGGAGACCGGGGAGCTGTTTTTT
CASSFKFRAALGAGETGELFF
>TRBJ2-5|TRBV28|NA|many
TGTGCCAGCAGTTTGGGGGGCGAAGAGACCCAGTACTTC
CASSLGGEETQYF